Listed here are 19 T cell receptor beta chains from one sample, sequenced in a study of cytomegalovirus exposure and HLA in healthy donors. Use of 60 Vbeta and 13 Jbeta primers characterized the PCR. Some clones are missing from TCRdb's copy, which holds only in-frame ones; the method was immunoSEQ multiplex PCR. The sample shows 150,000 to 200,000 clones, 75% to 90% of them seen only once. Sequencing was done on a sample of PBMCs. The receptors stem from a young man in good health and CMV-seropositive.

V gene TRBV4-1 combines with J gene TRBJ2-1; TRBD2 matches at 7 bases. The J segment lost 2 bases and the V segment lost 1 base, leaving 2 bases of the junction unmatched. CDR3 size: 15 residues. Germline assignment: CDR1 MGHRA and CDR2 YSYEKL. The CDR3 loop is CASSQGLATYNEQFF. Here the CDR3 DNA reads TGCGCCAGCAGCCAAGGACTAGCCACCTACAATGAGCAGTTCTTC.

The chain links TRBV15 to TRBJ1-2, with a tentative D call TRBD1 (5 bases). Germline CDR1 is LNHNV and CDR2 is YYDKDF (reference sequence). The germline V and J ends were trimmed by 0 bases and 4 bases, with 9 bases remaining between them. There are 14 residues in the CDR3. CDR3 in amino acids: CATSRDRGGYGYTF. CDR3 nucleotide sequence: TGTGCCACCAGCAGAGATCGGGGGGGCTATGGCTACACCTTC.

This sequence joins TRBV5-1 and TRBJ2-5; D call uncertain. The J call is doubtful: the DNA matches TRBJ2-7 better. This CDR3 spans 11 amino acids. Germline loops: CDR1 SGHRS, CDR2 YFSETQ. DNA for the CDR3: TGCGCCAGCAGACAAGACTACGAGCAGTACTTC. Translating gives CASRQDYEQYF.

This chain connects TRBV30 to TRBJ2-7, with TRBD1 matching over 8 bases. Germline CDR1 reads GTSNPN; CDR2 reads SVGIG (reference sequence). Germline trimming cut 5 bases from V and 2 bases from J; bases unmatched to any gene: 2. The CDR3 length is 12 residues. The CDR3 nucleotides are TGTGCCTGGGGGACAGGACCCTACGAGCAGTACTTC. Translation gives CAWGTGPYEQYF.

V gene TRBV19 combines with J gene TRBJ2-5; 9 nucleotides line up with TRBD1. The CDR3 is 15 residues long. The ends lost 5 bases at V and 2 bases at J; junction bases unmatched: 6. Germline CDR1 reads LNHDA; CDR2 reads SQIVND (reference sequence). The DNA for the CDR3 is TGTGCCAGTAGTTTGCCTGGACAGGGGCAAGAGACCCAGTACTTC. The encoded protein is CASSLPGQGQETQYF.

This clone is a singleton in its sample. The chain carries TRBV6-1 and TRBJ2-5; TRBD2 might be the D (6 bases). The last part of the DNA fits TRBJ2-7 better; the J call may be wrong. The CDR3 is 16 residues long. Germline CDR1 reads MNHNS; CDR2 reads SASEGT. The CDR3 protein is CASSEGWASDPYEQYF. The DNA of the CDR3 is TGTGCCAGCAGTGAAGGCTGGGCTAGCGATCCCTACGAGCAGTACTTC.

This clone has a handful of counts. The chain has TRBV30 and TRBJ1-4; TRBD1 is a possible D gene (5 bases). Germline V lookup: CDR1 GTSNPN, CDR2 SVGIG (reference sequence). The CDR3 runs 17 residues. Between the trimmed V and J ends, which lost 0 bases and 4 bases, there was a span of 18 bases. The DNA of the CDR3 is TGTGCCTGGAGTGTACTCCTTGGCAGGGCGATTAATGAAAAACTGTTTTTT. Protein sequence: CAWSVLLGRAINEKLFF.

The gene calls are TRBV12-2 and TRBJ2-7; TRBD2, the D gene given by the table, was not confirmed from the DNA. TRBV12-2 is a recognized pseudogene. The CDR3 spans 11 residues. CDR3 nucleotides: TGTGCAAGTCGCCGGTCCTACGAGCAGTACTTC. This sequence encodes CASRRSYEQYF.

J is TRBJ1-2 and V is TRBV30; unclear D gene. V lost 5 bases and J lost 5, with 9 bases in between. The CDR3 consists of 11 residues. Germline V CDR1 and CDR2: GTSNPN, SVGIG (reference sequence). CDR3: CAWENGYGYTF. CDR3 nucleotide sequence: TGTGCCTGGGAGAACGGTTATGGCTACACCTTC.

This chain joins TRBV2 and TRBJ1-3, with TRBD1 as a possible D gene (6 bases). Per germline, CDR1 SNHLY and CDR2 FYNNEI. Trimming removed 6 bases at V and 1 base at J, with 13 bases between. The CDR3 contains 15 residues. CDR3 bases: TGTGCCAGCAGCGGAGACACAGGGTCTGGAAACACCATATATTTT. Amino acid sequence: CASSGDTGSGNTIYF.

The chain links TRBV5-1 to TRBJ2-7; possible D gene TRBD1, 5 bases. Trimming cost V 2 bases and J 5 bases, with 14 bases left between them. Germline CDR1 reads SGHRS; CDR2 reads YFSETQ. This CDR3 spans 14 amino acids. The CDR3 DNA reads TGCGCCAGCAGCTTTGGCCCTACAGGAAACGAGCAGTACTTC. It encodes CASSFGPTGNEQYF.

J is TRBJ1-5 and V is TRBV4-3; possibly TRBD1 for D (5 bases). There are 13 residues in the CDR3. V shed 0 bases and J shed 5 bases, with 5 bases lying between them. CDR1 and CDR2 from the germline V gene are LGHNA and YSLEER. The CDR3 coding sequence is TGCGCCAGCAGCCAAGACAGGGATCAGCCCCAGCATTTT. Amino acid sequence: CASSQDRDQPQHF.

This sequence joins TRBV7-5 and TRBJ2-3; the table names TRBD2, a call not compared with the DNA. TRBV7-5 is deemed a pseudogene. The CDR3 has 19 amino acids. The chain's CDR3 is CARSSTTFELRVCGDTQYF. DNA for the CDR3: TGTGCCAGAAGCTCAACTACCTTCGAGCTTAGGGTATGCGGGGATACGCAGTATTTT.

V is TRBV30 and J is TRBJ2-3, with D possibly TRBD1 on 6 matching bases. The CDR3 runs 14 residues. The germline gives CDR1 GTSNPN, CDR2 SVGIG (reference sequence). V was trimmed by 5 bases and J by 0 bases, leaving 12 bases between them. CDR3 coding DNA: TGTGCCTGGGTAACAGGGTCTAGCACAGATACGCAGTATTTT. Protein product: CAWVTGSSTDTQYF.

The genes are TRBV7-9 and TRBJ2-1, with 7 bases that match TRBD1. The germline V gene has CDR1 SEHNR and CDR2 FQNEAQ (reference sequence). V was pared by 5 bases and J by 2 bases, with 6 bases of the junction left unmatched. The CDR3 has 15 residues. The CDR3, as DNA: TGTGCCAGCAGCAATAGGGACAGCACCTACAATGAGCAGTTCTTC. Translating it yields CASSNRDSTYNEQFF.

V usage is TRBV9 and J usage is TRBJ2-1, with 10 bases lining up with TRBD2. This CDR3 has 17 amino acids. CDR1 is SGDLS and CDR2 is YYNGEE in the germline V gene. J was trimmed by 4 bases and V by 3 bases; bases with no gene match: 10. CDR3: CASSARTSGDLYNEQFF. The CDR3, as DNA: TGTGCCAGCAGCGCCCGGACTAGCGGCGACCTTTACAATGAGCAGTTCTTC.

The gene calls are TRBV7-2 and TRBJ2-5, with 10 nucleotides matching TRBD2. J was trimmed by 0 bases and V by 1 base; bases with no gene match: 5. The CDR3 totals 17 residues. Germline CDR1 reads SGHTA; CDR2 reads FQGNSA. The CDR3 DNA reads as TGTGCCAGCAGCTTAGTGGCTAGCGGGGGACACCAAGAGACCCAGTACTTC. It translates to CASSLVASGGHQETQYF.

DNA for the CDR3: TGTGCCAGCAGTAATTCCCGGACTGGTACGCAGTATTTT. Translated, it gives CASSNSRTGTQYF. The chain joins TRBV6-5 to TRBJ2-3; tentatively, D is TRBD2 (5 bases). CDR3 length: 13 amino acids. From germline, CDR1 is MNHEY and CDR2 SVGAGI. Trimming pared 5 bases from V and 8 bases from J, leaving 14 bases between.

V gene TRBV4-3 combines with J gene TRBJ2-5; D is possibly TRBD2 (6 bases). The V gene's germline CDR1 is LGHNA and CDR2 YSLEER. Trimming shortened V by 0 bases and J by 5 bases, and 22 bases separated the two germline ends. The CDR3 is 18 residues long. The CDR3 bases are TGCGCCAGCAGCCAAGATTCGCCCCTTCGCGGGATCCCGGAGACCCAGTACTTC. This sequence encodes CASSQDSPLRGIPETQYF.